The T cell receptor beta chain under discussion was sequenced for a study of T-cell reconstitution after alpha-beta-depleted transplantation in children. It was with unique molecular identifiers that the TCRbeta library was prepared. TCRdb passed the PCR reads through MiXCR, listing each CDR3 protein once. The sample shows over 300,000 distinct CDR3 sequences, 10% of them seen only once. V was pared by 3 bases and J by 5 bases, with 12 bases between. Germline V gene sequence: CDR1 SGHRS, CDR2 YFSETQ. The CDR3 sequence is 14 residues long. This clonotype was seen many times. The sequence was obtained from a human donor who donated a stem cell graft to a child with acute lymphoblastic leukemia. Sequencing was performed on PBMCs from the stem cell graft donor, taken from the stem cell graft. This chain uses TRBV5-1 with TRBJ2-1, with a weak D call TRBD2 (5 bases). The CDR3 region has the DNA TGCGCCAGCAGCTCCGGGGTAGCGCACAATGAGCAGTTCTTC. Its translation is CASSSGVAHNEQFF.